This paragraph reports one T cell receptor (beta chain). Its antigen is currently unknown. A much bigger clone sits one base away, suggesting this may be a read error. This sample is drawn from a study of T-cell memory formation after mild COVID-19. Study-level background: Largely donor-specific TCR clusters were found.

The V gene's germline CDR1 is MNHEY and CDR2 SMNVEV (reference sequence). Between the trimmed V and J ends, which lost 5 bases and 2 bases, there was a span of 21 bases. This CDR3 contains 17 residues. Points from the study as a whole: Clones contracting day 15 to 85 were balanced CD4/CD8; later expanders leaned CD4+. The appearance of some responding clones in pre-infection memory suggested that cross-reactive memory joined.

5'RACE primed at constant segments yielded TCR alpha and TCR beta cDNA libraries bearing sample barcodes and UMIs. A single record per CDR3 protein comes from TCRdb applying MiXCR to the 5' RACE reads. The sample has approximately 46,000 distinct CDR3 sequences; around 6.1% are singletons. This receptor was obtained from an adult who had mild COVID-19 (a few samples of this study predate the infection). Cell type and time point are not known. The rearrangement links TRBV27 to TRBJ2-5, with a possible D match to TRBD1 (6 bases). What was sequenced was PBMCs or a T cell subset sorted from them (not recorded which). The CDR3 is CASSRTTSAGQQETQYF. In nucleotides, the CDR3 is TGTGCCAGCAGTCGAACCACTTCGGCAGGACAGCAAGAGACCCAGTACTTC.